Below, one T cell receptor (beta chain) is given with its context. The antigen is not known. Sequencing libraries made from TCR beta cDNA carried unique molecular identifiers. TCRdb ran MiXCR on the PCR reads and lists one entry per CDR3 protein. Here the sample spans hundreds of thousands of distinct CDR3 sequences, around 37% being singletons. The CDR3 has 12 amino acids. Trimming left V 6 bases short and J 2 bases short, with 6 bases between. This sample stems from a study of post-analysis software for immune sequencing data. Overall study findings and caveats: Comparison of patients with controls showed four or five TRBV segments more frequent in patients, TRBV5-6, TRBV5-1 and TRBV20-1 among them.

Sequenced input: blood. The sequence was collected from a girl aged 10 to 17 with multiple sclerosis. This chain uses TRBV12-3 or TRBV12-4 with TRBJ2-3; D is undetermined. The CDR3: CASRVLTDTQYF. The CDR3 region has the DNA TGTGCCAGCAGGGTTCTCACAGATACGCAGTATTTT.